The TCR beta chain described here comes from a study of T cells expressing NK-cell markers. TCRdb derives one entry per CDR3 protein from the 5' RACE reads, leaving out DNA. Its table lists about 300,000 distinct CDR3 sequences. The germline gives CDR1 SGHRS, CDR2 YFSETQ. The CDR3 runs to 15 residues. Sequencing was carried out using blood T cells: a sorted CD56 or NKG2C T cell subset, CD4+ or CD8+ T cells, or bulk PBMC T cells (not recorded which). This chain joins TRBV5-1 and TRBJ2-1; TCRdb returns TRBD1, unconfirmable since there is no DNA. This sequence originates from a woman between 18 and 75 years old in good health. CDR3 in amino acids: CASSLFGQGADEQFF.